This T cell receptor beta chain was identified in a study of T cell responses to AZD1222 COVID-19 vaccine. General study results and limits: Spike-specific TCR breadth and depth rose after two AZD1222 doses.

About this clone: Its matching antigen is unknown.

Trimming removed 0 bases from V and 8 bases from J, with 22 bases in between. This CDR3 is 17 amino acids long. The germline V gene encodes CDR1 GTSNPN and CDR2 SVGIG (reference sequence). Libraries were prepared by immunoSEQ multiplex PCR; TCRdb keeps only in-frame clonotypes and omits some of them. The data hold around 150,000 clones, with 85% to 95% observed a single time. The chain combines TRBV30 with TRBJ1-4, with a weak D call TRBD1 (5 bases). The sample was peripheral blood, taken on day 0 of AZD1222 vaccination. This receptor was obtained from an adult in good health. This CDR3 reads CAWSVLPPPAGMEKLFF. The CDR3 bases are TGTGCCTGGAGTGTATTGCCCCCCCCGGCAGGGATGGAAAAACTGTTTTTT. Supplemented by reference TRBV30 and TRBJ1-4, the full variable domain reads SQTIHQWPATLVQPVGSPLSLECTVEGTSNPNLYWYRQAAGRGLQLLFYSVGIGQISSEVPQNLSASRPQDRQFILSSKKLLLSDSGFYLCAWSVLPPPAGMEKLFFGSGTQLSVL.